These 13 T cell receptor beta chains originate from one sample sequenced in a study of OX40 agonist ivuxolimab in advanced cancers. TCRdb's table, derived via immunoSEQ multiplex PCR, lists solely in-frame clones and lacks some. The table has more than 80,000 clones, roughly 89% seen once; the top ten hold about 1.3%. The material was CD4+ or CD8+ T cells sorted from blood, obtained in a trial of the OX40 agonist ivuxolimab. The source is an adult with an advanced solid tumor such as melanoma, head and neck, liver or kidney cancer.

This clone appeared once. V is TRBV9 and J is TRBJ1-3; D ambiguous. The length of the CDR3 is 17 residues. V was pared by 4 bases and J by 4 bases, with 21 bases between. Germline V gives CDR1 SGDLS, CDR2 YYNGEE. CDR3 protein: CASSPRGDLLSGNTIYF. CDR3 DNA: TGTGCCAGCAGCCCGCGAGGTGACCTTCTCTCGGGAAACACCATATATTTT.

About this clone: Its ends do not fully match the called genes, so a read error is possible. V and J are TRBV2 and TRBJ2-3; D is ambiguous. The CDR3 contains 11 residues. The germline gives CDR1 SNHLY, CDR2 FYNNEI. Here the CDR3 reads CANSVGDTQYF. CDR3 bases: TGTGCCAACAGTGTGGGGGATACGCAGTATTTT.

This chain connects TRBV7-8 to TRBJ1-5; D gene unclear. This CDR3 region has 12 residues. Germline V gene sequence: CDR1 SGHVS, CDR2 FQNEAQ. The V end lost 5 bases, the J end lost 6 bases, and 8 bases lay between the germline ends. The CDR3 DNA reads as TGTGCCAGCAGCATCTACTTTCAGCCCCAGCATTTT. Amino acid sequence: CASSIYFQPQHF.

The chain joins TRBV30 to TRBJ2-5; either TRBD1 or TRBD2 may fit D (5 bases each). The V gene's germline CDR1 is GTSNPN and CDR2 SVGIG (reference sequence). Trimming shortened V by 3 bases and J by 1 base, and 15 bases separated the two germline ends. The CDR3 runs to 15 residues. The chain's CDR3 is CAWRGDRDLQETQYF. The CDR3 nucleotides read TGTGCCTGGAGAGGGGACCGCGACCTCCAAGAGACCCAGTACTTC.

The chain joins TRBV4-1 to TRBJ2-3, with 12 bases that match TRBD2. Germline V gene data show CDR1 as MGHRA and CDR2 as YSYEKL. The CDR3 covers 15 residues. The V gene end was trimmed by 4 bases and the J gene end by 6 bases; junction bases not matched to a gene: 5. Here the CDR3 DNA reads TGCGCCAGCAGCCGAATAACTAGCGGGAGGGATACGCAGTATTTT. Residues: CASSRITSGRDTQYF.

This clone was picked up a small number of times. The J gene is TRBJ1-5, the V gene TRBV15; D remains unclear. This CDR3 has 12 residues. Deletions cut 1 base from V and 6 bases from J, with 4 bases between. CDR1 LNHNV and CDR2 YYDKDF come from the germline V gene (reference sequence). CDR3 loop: CATSRAVQPQHF. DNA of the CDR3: TGTGCCACCAGCAGAGCTGTTCAGCCCCAGCATTTT.

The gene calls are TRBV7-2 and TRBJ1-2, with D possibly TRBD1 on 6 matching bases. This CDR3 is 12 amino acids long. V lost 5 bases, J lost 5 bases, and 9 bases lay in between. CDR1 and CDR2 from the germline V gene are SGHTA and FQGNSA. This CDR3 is CASSIQGYGYTF. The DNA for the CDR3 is TGTGCCAGCAGCATACAGGGATATGGCTACACCTTC.

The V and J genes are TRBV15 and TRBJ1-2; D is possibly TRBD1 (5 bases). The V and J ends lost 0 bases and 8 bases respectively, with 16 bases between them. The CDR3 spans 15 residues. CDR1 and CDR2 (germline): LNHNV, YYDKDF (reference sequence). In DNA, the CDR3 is TGTGCCACCAGCAGAGATCTACAGGCCGGTGGGGGCTACACCTTC. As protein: CATSRDLQAGGGYTF. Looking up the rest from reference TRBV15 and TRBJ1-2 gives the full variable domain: DAMVIQNPRYQVTQFGKPVTLSCSQTLNHNVMYWYQQKSSQAPKLLFHYYDKDFNNEADTPDNFQSRRPNTSFCFLDIRSPGLGDTAMYLCATSRDLQAGGGYTFGSGTRLTVV.

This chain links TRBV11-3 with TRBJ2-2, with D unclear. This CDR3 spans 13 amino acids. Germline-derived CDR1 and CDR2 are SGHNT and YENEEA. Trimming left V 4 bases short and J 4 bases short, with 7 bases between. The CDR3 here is CASSSPGTGELFF. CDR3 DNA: TGTGCCAGCAGCTCCCCCGGCACCGGGGAGCTGTTTTTT.

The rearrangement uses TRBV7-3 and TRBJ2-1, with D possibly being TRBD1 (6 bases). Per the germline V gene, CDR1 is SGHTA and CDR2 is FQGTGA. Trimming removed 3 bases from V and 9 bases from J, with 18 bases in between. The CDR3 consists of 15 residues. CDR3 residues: CASSFTGRLVTEQFF. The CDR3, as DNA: TGTGCCAGCAGCTTTACAGGGCGGTTGGTCACTGAGCAGTTCTTC.

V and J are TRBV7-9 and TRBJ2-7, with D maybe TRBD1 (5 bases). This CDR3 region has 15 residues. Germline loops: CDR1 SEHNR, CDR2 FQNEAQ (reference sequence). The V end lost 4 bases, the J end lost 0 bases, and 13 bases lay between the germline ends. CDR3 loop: CASSSQGLSSYEQYF. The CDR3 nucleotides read TGTGCCAGCAGCTCCCAGGGTCTTAGCTCCTACGAGCAGTACTTC. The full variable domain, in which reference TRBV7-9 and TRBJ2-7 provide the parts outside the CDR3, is DTGVSQNPRHKITKRGQNVTFRCDPISEHNRLYWYRQTLGQGPEFLTYFQNEAQLEKSRLLSDRFSAERPKGSFSTLEIQRTEQGDSAMYLCASSSQGLSSYEQYFGPGTRLTVT.

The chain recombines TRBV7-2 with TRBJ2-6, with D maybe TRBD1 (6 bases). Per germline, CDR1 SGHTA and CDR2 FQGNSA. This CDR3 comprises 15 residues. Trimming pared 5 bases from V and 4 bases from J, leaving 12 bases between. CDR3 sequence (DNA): TGTGCCAGCAGCGTAGGGGGTAGCGGGGCCAACGTCCTGACTTTC. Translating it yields CASSVGGSGANVLTF.

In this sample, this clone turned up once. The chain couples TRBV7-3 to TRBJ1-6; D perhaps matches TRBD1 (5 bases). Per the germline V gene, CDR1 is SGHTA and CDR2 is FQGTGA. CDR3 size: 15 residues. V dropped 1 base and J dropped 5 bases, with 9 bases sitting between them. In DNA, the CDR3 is TGTGCCAGCAGCTTAATGGGGGGGGATAATTCACCCCTCCACTTT. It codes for CASSLMGGDNSPLHF.